A single sample gave rise to the 2 T cell receptor beta chains below, sequenced in a study of a mutant IDH1 vaccine in newly diagnosed glioma. Specified time point: week 23, last vaccination. What each vaccine dose contained was 300 ug of mutant IDH1 20-mer peptide, accompanied by topical imiquimod. Produced via immunoSEQ multiplex PCR; TCRdb's table is partial and in-frame only. The sample contains tens of thousands of clones, 80% of which appear only once. Antigens for these TCRs are unknown. The starting material was PBMCs, obtained from a glioma patient whose treatment included an IDH1 peptide vaccine. The receptors originated from a middle-aged man with glioma.

The V gene is TRBV2, the J gene TRBJ1-5; D is possibly TRBD1 (5 bases). Germline lookup yields CDR1 SNHLY and CDR2 FYNNEI. V lost 7 bases, J lost 1 base, and 14 bases lay in between. The CDR3 length is 15 residues. CDR3 in amino acids: CASTERGGSNQPQHF. In DNA, the CDR3 is TGTGCCAGCACCGAGAGGGGAGGGAGCAATCAGCCCCAGCATTTT.

The chain employs TRBV19 and TRBJ2-6; perhaps TRBD1 as D (5 bases). There are 15 residues in the CDR3. CDR1 is LNHDA and CDR2 is SQIVND in the germline V gene (reference sequence). V was clipped by 3 bases and J by 0 bases, with 6 bases between them. CDR3 loop: CASSIRDSGANVLTF. The CDR3, as DNA: TGTGCCAGTAGTATCAGGGACTCTGGGGCCAACGTCCTGACTTTC.